Below are 16 T cell receptor beta chains sequenced from a single sample in a study of blood T cell repertoires in COVID-19. Profiling relied on immunoSEQ multiplex PCR, and the TCRdb table lists in-frame clones only, not all of them. The table shows over 250,000 clones, with approximately 86% occurring only once. Sequences were obtained from peripheral blood. The receptors were sampled from a middle-aged man who had recovered from COVID-19.

This chain joins TRBV5-8 and TRBJ2-3; the D gene is possibly TRBD1 (5 bases). In germline, CDR1 is SGHTS, CDR2 YDEGEE. V was clipped by 0 bases and J by 6 bases, with 5 bases between them. The CDR3 totals 12 residues. The CDR3 DNA is TGTGCCAGCAGCTTGGAGGGGGATACGCAGTATTTT. As protein: CASSLEGDTQYF.

The CDR3 nucleotides are TGTGCCAGTATGGTCCTGGGAGGAGCAGAAGCTTTCTTT. It translates to CASMVLGGAEAFF. J is TRBJ1-1 and V is TRBV19; D is undetermined. Germline-derived CDR1 and CDR2 are LNHDA and SQIVND (reference sequence). V shed 7 bases and J shed 8 bases, with 17 bases lying between them. The CDR3 is 13 amino acids.

This rearrangement joins TRBV7-8 to TRBJ1-1; D is uncertain. The CDR3 sequence is 13 residues long. Trimming shortened V by 3 bases and J by 6 bases, and 11 bases separated the two germline ends. Per germline, CDR1 SGHVS and CDR2 FQNEAQ. The DNA for the CDR3 is TGTGCCAGCAGCTTGTTAGAGTTCTCTGAAGCTTTCTTT. It is translated as CASSLLEFSEAFF.

This chain uses TRBV30 with TRBJ1-6, with 7 bases matching TRBD1. This CDR3 is built from 19 residues. The ends lost 2 bases at V and 9 bases at J; junction bases unmatched: 22. CDR1 GTSNPN and CDR2 SVGIG come from the germline V gene (reference sequence). The CDR3 region has the DNA TGTGCCTGGAGTAGAGCCCAACAGGGACAGTTCGTTGTGGGTTCACCCCTCCACTTT. This encodes CAWSRAQQGQFVVGSPLHF.

This sequence joins TRBV5-4 and TRBJ2-4, with D possibly being TRBD1 (6 bases). The germline V and J ends were trimmed by 4 bases and 8 bases, with 19 bases remaining between them. Germline loops: CDR1 SGHNT, CDR2 YYREEE (reference sequence). The length of the CDR3 is 15 residues. The CDR3 spells CASSDYRADQDIQYF. The CDR3 DNA reads as TGTGCCAGCAGCGACTACAGGGCGGATCAGGACATTCAGTACTTC.

The genes are TRBV29-1 and TRBJ2-3, with D perhaps matching TRBD2 (5 bases). The CDR3 runs to 12 residues. The germline V gene has CDR1 SQVTM and CDR2 ANQGSEA. Trimming left V 3 bases short and J 4 bases short, with 8 bases between. The CDR3 nucleotides read TGCAGCGTTGAGTCACTAGCAGATACGCAGTATTTT. It specifies CSVESLADTQYF.

The V gene is TRBV6-5, the J gene TRBJ1-1; a weak D match, TRBD1 (6 bases). The CDR3 length is 16 residues. The V and J ends lost 2 bases and 1 base respectively, with 14 bases between them. The germline V gene has CDR1 MNHEY and CDR2 SVGAGI. The CDR3 bases are TGTGCCAGCAGTTACACCTCAACGACAGGGAACACTGAAGCTTTCTTT. Protein product: CASSYTSTTGNTEAFF.

The chain's CDR3 is CASSRSRDSNYEQYF. As DNA, the CDR3 is TGCGCCAGCAGCCGGTCCAGGGACAGTAACTACGAGCAGTACTTC. The rearrangement joins TRBV4-3 to TRBJ2-7, with 7 bases fitting TRBD1. V was pared by 4 bases and J by 3 bases, with 9 bases of the junction left unmatched. CDR3 length: 15 residues. CDR1 is LGHNA, CDR2 YSLEER, per germline.

The J gene is TRBJ1-6, the V gene TRBV2; perhaps TRBD1 as D (6 bases). Germline values: CDR1 SNHLY, CDR2 FYNNEI. The CDR3 length is 15 residues. V lost 6 bases and J lost 7, with 16 bases in between. Here the CDR3 DNA reads TGTGCCAGCAGCAACAGGGTTAGAGGGAATTCACCCCTCCACTTT. It is translated as CASSNRVRGNSPLHF.

This clone has just one count. The chain combines TRBV7-2 with TRBJ2-1, with TRBD2 identical over 10 bases. CDR3 size: 19 residues. The V and J ends lost 5 bases and 10 bases, in that order; junction bases with no gene match: 23. CDR1 and CDR2 from the germline V gene are SGHTA and FQGNSA. The CDR3 bases are TGTGCCAGCAGCCCAGTACTGGGAGTAGGGAGCGGGAGGGCCGTGGAGCAGTTCTTC. Protein sequence: CASSPVLGVGSGRAVEQFF.

The genes are TRBV19 and TRBJ2-3; 9 bases agree with TRBD2. CDR1 LNHDA and CDR2 SQIVND come from the germline V gene (reference sequence). Trimming took 6 bases from V and 0 from J; bases not matched to a gene: 4. The CDR3 has 15 residues. CDR3 residues: CASRTSGPSTDTQYF. CDR3 bases: TGTGCCAGTAGGACTAGCGGACCTAGCACAGATACGCAGTATTTT.

This chain joins TRBV27 and TRBJ2-2; D may be TRBD2 (5 bases). This CDR3 is built from 14 residues. The V gene lost 2 bases and the J gene lost 7 bases, with 11 bases spanning the gap. CDR1 and CDR2 from the germline V gene are MNHEY and SMNVEV (reference sequence). Here the CDR3 DNA reads TGTGCCAGCAGTTTAAGACGGGATGGCGGGGAGCTGTTTTTT. Its translation is CASSLRRDGGELFF.

V and J are TRBV7-9 and TRBJ2-1, with 13 bases fitting TRBD2. V shed 5 bases, J shed 7 bases, and the junction held 5 bases outside the gene matches. The CDR3 extends over 15 amino acids. The germline V gene encodes CDR1 SEHNR and CDR2 FQNEAQ (reference sequence). The CDR3 region is CASSRTGLAGNEQFF. The CDR3 coding sequence is TGTGCCAGCAGCCGTACGGGACTAGCGGGGAATGAGCAGTTCTTC.

The genes are TRBV10-3 and TRBJ2-1, with D maybe TRBD1 (7 bases). Trimming took 6 bases from V and 2 from J, leaving 14 bases between them. The CDR3 spans 15 residues. Germline V lookup: CDR1 ENHRY, CDR2 SYGVKD. This CDR3 is CAIRRQGEAYNEQFF. The CDR3 DNA follows: TGTGCCATCAGGAGGCAGGGGGAGGCCTACAATGAGCAGTTCTTC.

CDR3 in amino acids: CASSRGQGVNYGYTF. In DNA form, the CDR3 reads TGCGCCAGCAGCCGGGGACAGGGAGTTAACTATGGCTACACCTTC. The chain couples TRBV5-1 to TRBJ1-2; 9 nucleotides agree with TRBD1. The ends lost 4 bases at V and 1 base at J; junction bases unmatched: 5. CDR3 size: 15 residues. CDR1 and CDR2 from the germline V gene are SGHRS and YFSETQ.

The CDR3 reads CASSYSIVNQPQHF. CDR3 bases: TGTGCCAGCAGTTACTCGATAGTAAATCAGCCCCAGCATTTT. The chain carries TRBV6-5 and TRBJ1-5; no definite D call. CDR1 is MNHEY, CDR2 SVGAGI, per germline. V lost 0 bases and J lost 4, with 7 bases in between. There are 14 residues in the CDR3.